Listed below are T cell receptor beta chains from one sample, sequenced in a study of T-cell memory formation after mild COVID-19. A single record per CDR3 protein comes from TCRdb applying MiXCR to the 5' RACE reads. The sample consists of some 260,000 distinct CDR3 sequences, 15% to 20% of them appearing once. Source material: PBMCs or a T cell subset sorted from them (not recorded which). The receptors were sampled from a man aged 18 to 29 who had mild COVID-19 (a few samples of this study predate the infection). Cell type and time point are not known. CDR3s include the opening cysteine and the closing phenylalanine or tryptophan. D genes are given only for firm matches. Size is stated for part of the rows, as once, few or many counts, or as a class when the clone is expanded.

v_call	j_call	d_call	clone_size	cdr3_length	cdr3_aa	cdr3_nt
TRBV7-2	TRBJ1-1	NA	NA	13	CASSPGHNTEAFF	TGTGCCAGCAGCCCGGGACATAACACTGAAGCTTTCTTT
TRBV11-2	TRBJ2-1	TRBD1	NA	16	CASRYRTGVTYNEQFF	TGTGCCAGCAGGTATAGAACAGGGGTCACCTACAATGAGCAGTTCTTC
TRBV12-3/TRBV12-4	TRBJ1-2	NA	NA	11	CATSRVGGYTF	TGTGCCACGTCCCGGGTTGGTGGCTACACCTTC
TRBV10-3	TRBJ2-5	TRBD2	many	15	CAISEGGGARETQYF	TGTGCCATCAGTGAAGGCGGGGGGGCCCGTGAGACCCAGTACTTC
TRBV4-1	TRBJ1-4	TRBD1	NA	17	CASSRQETGETNEKLFF	TGCGCCAGCAGCCGCCAAGAAACAGGGGAAACTAATGAAAAACTGTTTTTT
TRBV5-1	TRBJ1-1	NA	NA	15	CASSSTGRMNTEAFF	TGCGCCAGCAGCTCCACAGGCCGAATGAACACTGAAGCTTTCTTT
TRBV5-1	TRBJ2-5	TRBD2	NA	15	CASSRDVLAGETQYF	TGCGCCAGCAGCCGGGATGTCCTAGCGGGGGAGACCCAGTACTTC
TRBV4-3	TRBJ2-1	TRBD2	few	17	CASSQDTTFGGAVEQFF	TGCGCCAGCAGCCAAGATACGACTTTCGGGGGGGCCGTAGAGCAGTTCTTC
TRBV5-1	TRBJ1-2	NA	few	14	CASSPGTPPMGYTF	TGCGCCAGCAGCCCGGGGACTCCCCCGATGGGCTACACCTTC
TRBV30	TRBJ1-5	NA	NA	14	CAWNPGGGNQPQHF	TGTGCCTGGAATCCGGGGGGAGGCAATCAGCCCCAGCATTTT
TRBV20-1	TRBJ2-5	NA	NA	14	CSALNGGLRETQYF	TGCAGTGCCTTAAACGGGGGCTTACGAGAGACCCAGTACTTC
TRBV27	TRBJ2-1	TRBD2	few	16	CASSSSGGAIGNEQFF	TGTGCCAGCAGTTCTAGCGGGGGGGCGATAGGTAATGAGCAGTTCTTC
TRBV5-1	TRBJ2-3	NA	few	14	CASGQGGMIDTQYF	TGCGCCAGCGGCCAGGGGGGGATGATAGATACGCAGTATTTT
TRBV20-1	TRBJ2-7	NA	NA	13	CSARAAQGDEQYF	TGCAGTGCTAGAGCTGCTCAGGGCGACGAGCAGTACTTC
TRBV7-3	TRBJ2-3	NA	few	14	CASSPRRGSDTQYF	TGTGCCAGCAGTCCTAGGCGGGGTTCAGATACGCAGTATTTT
TRBV4-3	TRBJ2-2	NA	NA	19	CASSQDPPRGGLNTGELFF	TGCGCCAGCAGCCAAGATCCTCCCCGCGGGGGCCTGAACACCGGGGAGCTGTTTTTT
TRBV5-1	TRBJ1-1	NA	many	13	CASSAGENTEAFF	TGCGCCAGCAGCGCAGGCGAGAACACTGAAGCTTTCTTT
TRBV4-3	TRBJ2-1	NA	NA	13	CASSRNIYNEQFF	TGCGCCAGCAGCAGAAATATCTACAATGAGCAGTTCTTC
TRBV5-1	TRBJ2-1	NA	NA	13	CASSSSSYNEQFF	TGCGCCAGCAGCTCGAGCTCCTACAATGAGCAGTTCTTC
TRBV7-9	TRBJ1-4	TRBD1	few	18	CASSSHRGHPATNEKLFF	TGTGCCAGCAGCTCCCACAGGGGCCACCCTGCAACTAATGAAAAACTGTTTTTT
TRBV3-1	TRBJ2-5	NA	NA	13	CASSVQSGETQYF	TGTGCCAGCAGCGTTCAATCCGGAGAGACCCAGTACTTC
TRBV5-1	TRBJ1-6	TRBD1	many	16	CASSSQGDIRNSPLHF	TGCGCCAGCAGCTCGCAGGGGGACATAAGAAATTCACCCCTCCACTTT
TRBV7-2	TRBJ2-1	NA	few	13	CASSSNQGYEQFF	TGTGCCAGCAGCTCGAACCAAGGGTACGAGCAGTTCTTC
TRBV5-1	TRBJ2-5	TRBD2	many	15	CASSPGTSGEETQYF	TGCGCCAGCAGCCCGGGGACTAGCGGGGAAGAGACCCAGTACTTC
TRBV7-9	TRBJ2-7	NA	few	15	CASSPRTQSSYEQYF	TGTGCCAGCAGCCCTAGGACACAGAGCTCCTACGAGCAGTACTTC
TRBV18	TRBJ1-1	NA	NA	14	CASSPNREYGEAFF	TGTGCCAGCTCACCAAACAGGGAGTATGGTGAAGCTTTCTTT
TRBV12-3/TRBV12-4	TRBJ1-4	NA	NA	15	CASSSSLPGKEKLFF	TGTGCCAGCAGTTCGAGCCTCCCGGGCAAAGAAAAACTGTTTTTT
TRBV3-1	TRBJ1-1	TRBD1	NA	14	CASSGRTGVTEAFF	TGTGCCAGCAGCGGCAGGACAGGGGTCACTGAAGCTTTCTTT
TRBV12-3/TRBV12-4	TRBJ1-1	NA	many	13	CASSPNRHTEAFF	TGTGCCAGCAGTCCCAATCGGCATACTGAAGCTTTCTTT
TRBV6-2/TRBV6-3	TRBJ1-6	NA	many	13	CASTIEPNSPLHF	TGTGCCAGCACCATCGAACCCAATTCACCCCTCCACTTT
TRBV6-5	TRBJ1-2	NA	NA	14	CASSPREEFYGYTF	TGTGCCAGCAGTCCCCGTGAGGAATTTTATGGCTACACCTTC
TRBV12-3/TRBV12-4	TRBJ1-3	NA	NA	15	CASSLGNRVGNTIYF	TGTGCCAGCAGTTTAGGCAACAGGGTTGGAAACACCATATATTTT
TRBV29-1	TRBJ2-5	TRBD2	few	14	CSVLLAVGRETQYF	TGCAGCGTTTTACTAGCGGTGGGCCGAGAGACCCAGTACTTC
TRBV4-3	TRBJ2-3	NA	NA	15	CASSLGGGLEDTQYF	TGCGCCAGCAGCCTAGGGGGCGGACTAGAGGATACGCAGTATTTT
TRBV18	TRBJ1-2	TRBD1	many	14	CASSPDDRVWGYTF	TGTGCCAGCTCACCCGACGACAGGGTTTGGGGCTACACCTTC
TRBV2	TRBJ2-3	TRBD1	NA	14	CASIPGQSTDTQYF	TGTGCCAGCATTCCGGGACAGAGCACAGATACGCAGTATTTT
TRBV14	TRBJ2-3	NA	few	15	CASSQSLRYTDTQYF	TGTGCCAGCAGCCAGAGCTTGAGGTATACAGATACGCAGTATTTT
TRBV5-4	TRBJ2-3	TRBD1	few	13	CASSPDRDDTQYF	TGTGCCAGCAGCCCCGACAGGGATGATACGCAGTATTTT
TRBV20-1	TRBJ2-1	TRBD1	NA	15	CSARDRRQGYNEQFF	TGCAGTGCTAGAGATCGGCGACAGGGCTACAATGAGCAGTTCTTC
TRBV20-1	TRBJ2-1	TRBD2	few	14	CSARDSGKHNEQFF	TGCAGTGCTAGGGATAGCGGGAAACACAATGAGCAGTTCTTC
TRBV5-6	TRBJ1-1	TRBD1	NA	12	CASSSGQDEAFF	TGTGCCAGCAGCTCAGGACAGGATGAAGCTTTCTTT
TRBV4-3	TRBJ2-3	TRBD1	few	17	CASSQEFRDSGTDTQYF	TGCGCCAGCAGCCAAGAATTCCGGGACAGCGGCACAGATACGCAGTATTTT
TRBV7-3	TRBJ2-5	NA	many	14	CASSPGRGRMTQYF	TGTGCCAGCAGCCCCGGGAGGGGGCGGATGACCCAGTACTTC
TRBV12-3/TRBV12-4	TRBJ2-1	NA	few	15	CASSALGIPGNEQFF	TGTGCCAGCAGTGCCTTAGGTATCCCGGGCAATGAGCAGTTCTTC
TRBV24-1	TRBJ2-7	NA	NA	13	CATSDPSTYEQYF	TGTGCCACCAGTGATCCCTCGACCTACGAGCAGTACTTC
TRBV20-1	TRBJ1-2	NA	few	14	CSASGGGRAYGYTF	TGCAGTGCTAGTGGCGGCGGGAGGGCTTATGGCTACACCTTC
TRBV5-1	TRBJ2-1	TRBD2	NA	15	CASSATSGGTGEQFF	TGCGCCAGCAGCGCTACTAGCGGGGGGACGGGTGAGCAGTTCTTC
TRBV24-1	TRBJ2-3	NA	NA	13	CATSAQVVDTQYF	TGTGCCACCAGTGCCCAGGTCGTAGATACGCAGTATTTT
TRBV11-3	TRBJ2-1	NA	NA	15	CASSLQFGSDNEQFF	TGTGCCAGCAGCTTACAATTCGGTTCGGACAATGAGCAGTTCTTC
TRBV5-1	TRBJ2-7	TRBD1	many	13	CASSSGGSYEQYF	TGTGCCAGCAGTTCAGGGGGCTCCTACGAGCAGTACTTC
TRBV6-5	TRBJ2-2	NA	NA	16	CASSYSGQGNTGELFF	TGTGCCAGCAGTTACTCAGGCCAGGGTAACACCGGGGAGCTGTTTTTT
TRBV5-4	TRBJ2-5	TRBD1	few	13	CASSYYRGETQYF	TGTGCCAGCAGCTATTACAGGGGCGAGACCCAGTACTTC
TRBV10-3	TRBJ2-3	NA	NA	17	CAISDLRQGGSTDTQYF	TGTGCCATCAGCGACTTACGACAGGGAGGAAGTACAGATACGCAGTATTTT
TRBV4-2	TRBJ2-3	TRBD1	few	18	CASSLLPPGQGFTDTQYF	TGTGCCAGCAGCCTCCTACCACCGGGACAGGGGTTCACAGATACGCAGTATTTT